The source of this T cell receptor (beta chain) is a study of CDR3 diversity in severe acne. By share, this clonotype counts as medium-sized (0.01 to 0.1%). CDR3 length equals 15 residues. The trim removed 5 bases at V and 4 bases at J, leaving 3 bases unmatched. Germline V gives CDR1 SGHTA, CDR2 FQGNSA. TCRdb passed the PCR reads through MiXCR, listing each CDR3 protein once. This sample has 100,000 or so distinct CDR3 sequences, with roughly half found just once. The rearrangement uses TRBV7-2 and TRBJ2-1, with 12 nucleotides matching TRBD1. The clonotype comes from a male donor with acne. Input material: blood. CDR3 sequence reads: CASSLGQGAYNEQFF. DNA for the CDR3: TGTGCCAGCAGCCTGGGACAGGGGGCGTACAATGAGCAGTTCTTC.